The 10 T cell receptor beta chains reported below all come from one sample, sequenced in a study of blood T cell repertoires in COVID-19. The assay was immunoSEQ multiplex PCR, and TCRdb's table has in-frame clones only and misses some. Of about 220,000 clones in the sample, approximately 90% were seen once. The sequenced sample was PBMCs or T cells enriched from blood (not recorded which). All receptors come from a woman aged 30 to 39 with acute COVID-19.

This clone appeared a few times. The V gene is TRBV10-1, the J gene TRBJ1-6; no clear D. Germline assignment: CDR1 WNHNN and CDR2 SYGVQD (reference sequence). Between the trimmed V and J ends, which lost 6 bases and 1 base, there was a span of 25 bases. This CDR3 is 20 amino acids long. In DNA, the CDR3 is TGCGCCAGCAGGCCCCCGGATCCACCATACCGGAGATCCTATAATTCACCCCTCCACTTT. Translation: CASRPPDPPYRRSYNSPLHF.

The chain combines TRBV28 with TRBJ2-1, with TRBD1 as a possible D gene (5 bases). V was pared by 2 bases and J by 4 bases, with 12 bases between. Germline V lookup: CDR1 MDHEN, CDR2 SYDVKM. This CDR3 contains 15 residues. The CDR3 sequence: CASSLTSTVYNEQFF. For the CDR3, the DNA is TGTGCCAGCAGTTTAACCTCGACAGTATACAATGAGCAGTTCTTC.

This clone was detected once. The chain has TRBV27 and TRBJ1-4, with 9 nucleotides matching TRBD1. With 5 bases clipped from V and 6 bases from J, the junction kept 7 bases outside the gene matches. This CDR3 has 15 amino acids. The V gene's germline CDR1 is MNHEY and CDR2 SMNVEV (reference sequence). CDR3 residues: CASSPPGQGYEKLFF. The CDR3 nucleotides read TGTGCCAGCAGTCCACCGGGACAGGGATATGAAAAACTGTTTTTT.

The rearrangement uses TRBV10-2 and TRBJ1-2; no clear D. The CDR3 covers 15 residues. The ends were cut back, 5 bases at V and 2 bases at J, with 15 bases in the middle. From germline, CDR1 is WSHSY and CDR2 SAAADI. The CDR3 here is CASSKGLAGNYGYTF. As DNA, the CDR3 is TGCGCCAGCAGTAAGGGCCTCGCGGGCAACTATGGCTACACCTTC.

The V call is TRBV11-2, the J call TRBJ1-1, with 8 nucleotides matching TRBD1. Unmatched junction bases numbered 2, after V lost 1 base and J lost 4 bases. Germline V gene lookup returns CDR1 SGHAT and CDR2 FQNNGV. CDR3 size: 14 residues. The CDR3 spells CASSLAQGGTEAFF. CDR3 DNA sequence: TGTGCCAGCAGCTTAGCACAGGGGGGCACTGAAGCTTTCTTT.

The chain uses TRBV2 and TRBJ1-4, with a weak D call TRBD1 (5 bases). There are 14 residues in the CDR3. V lost 4 bases to trimming and J lost 6 bases, with 12 bases between them. CDR1 and CDR2 (germline): SNHLY, FYNNEI. Written as DNA, the CDR3 is TGTGCCAGCAGTGTTGGGGGGAGGGATGAAAAACTGTTTTTT. Translation gives CASSVGGRDEKLFF.

The V gene is TRBV27, the J gene TRBJ1-5, with a weak D call TRBD1 (5 bases). CDR1 and CDR2 from the germline V gene are MNHEY and SMNVEV (reference sequence). The V gene lost 3 bases and the J gene lost 4 bases, with 10 bases spanning the gap. This CDR3 is built from 14 residues. The CDR3 DNA follows: TGTGCCAGCAGTTTGCTTCAGGGAAATCAGCCCCAGCATTTT. It is translated as CASSLLQGNQPQHF.

The V and J genes are TRBV13 and TRBJ2-3; D might be TRBD2 (7 bases). CDR3 length: 15 amino acids. Deletions cut 5 bases from V and 6 bases from J, with 18 bases between. Germline V gene sequence: CDR1 PRHDT, CDR2 FYEKMQ (reference sequence). For the CDR3, the DNA is TGTGCCAGCAGCCACCATGCAGGGGAGGGGGATACGCAGTATTTT. It encodes CASSHHAGEGDTQYF.

This clone has just a few counts. V is TRBV3-1 (or the pseudogene TRBV3-2) and J is TRBJ1-1; no clear D gene. The CDR3 runs 14 residues. With 6 bases removed from V and 1 base from J, the gap between germline ends came to 12 bases. Germline V gene sequence: CDR1 LGHDT, CDR2 YNNKEL (reference sequence). DNA for the CDR3: TGTGCCAGCAGATTGAGAACTGGGAACACTGAAGCTTTCTTT. Its translation: CASRLRTGNTEAFF.

This clone was counted once. The chain links TRBV6-1 to TRBJ1-2, with D uncertain. The CDR3 is 16 amino acids. Germline V CDR1 and CDR2: MNHNS, SASEGT. Trimming removed 2 bases at V and 2 bases at J, with 15 bases between. The CDR3 protein is CASSETGYRGNYGYTF. The CDR3 DNA is TGTGCCAGCAGTGAAACGGGGTATCGTGGCAACTATGGCTACACCTTC.